The 18 T cell receptor beta chains presented below share a single source sample, sequenced in a study of T cells in Graves' hyperthyroidism and ophthalmopathy. Amplification of TCR beta CDR3 regions was performed using RNA transcripts as template. During a first-round RT-PCR of the TCR CDR3, the HTBI primer set was used. One entry per CDR3 protein, called by TCRdb with MiXCR from the multiplex PCR reads. The sample has hundreds of thousands of distinct CDR3 sequences, approximately 13% seen once. The sample consisted of blood. Receptors originate from a woman under 40 with Graves' hyperthyroidism.

The table lists this clonotype with many counts. The gene calls are TRBV20-1 and TRBJ2-1; 13 nucleotides line up with TRBD2. This CDR3 is built from 15 residues. From germline, CDR1 is DFQATT and CDR2 SNEGSKA (reference sequence). The V gene end was trimmed by 7 bases and the J gene end by 2 bases; junction bases not matched to a gene: 5. CDR3 region: CSVHGTSGAYNEQFF. CDR3 DNA sequence: TGCAGTGTTCACGGGACTAGCGGGGCCTACAATGAGCAGTTCTTC.

This clonotype was counted at least ten times. The rearrangement joins TRBV19 to TRBJ2-5; D gene uncertain. V shed 3 bases and J shed 1 base, with 6 bases lying between them. The CDR3 spans 13 residues. Per the germline V gene, CDR1 is LNHDA and CDR2 is SQIVND (reference sequence). CDR3 residues: CASSIHSQETQYF. In nucleotides, the CDR3 is TGTGCCAGTAGTATCCACTCCCAAGAGACCCAGTACTTC.

This clonotype occurred many times. The gene calls are TRBV7-9 and TRBJ2-1; D might be TRBD2 (5 bases). CDR1 is SEHNR, CDR2 FQNEAQ, per germline (reference sequence). Trimming cost V 3 bases and J 0 bases, with 15 bases left between them. The CDR3 consists of 17 residues. The CDR3 loop reads CASSLTTRRSSYNEQFF. CDR3 coding DNA: TGTGCCAGCAGCTTGACCACGCGGAGGAGCTCCTACAATGAGCAGTTCTTC. The full variable domain, completed using reference TRBV7-9 and TRBJ2-1, is DTGVSQNPRHKITKRGQNVTFRCDPISEHNRLYWYRQTLGQGPEFLTYFQNEAQLEKSRLLSDRFSAERPKGSFSTLEIQRTEQGDSAMYLCASSLTTRRSSYNEQFFGPGTRLTVL.

This clonotype was counted many times. The V gene is TRBV6-1, the J gene TRBJ1-4; no clear D gene. CDR3 length equals 13 residues. Trimming pared 6 bases from V and 3 bases from J, leaving 8 bases between. CDR1 and CDR2 (germline): MNHNS, SASEGT. As DNA, the CDR3 is TGTGCCAGCAGACCATCAGCTAATGAAAAACTGTTTTTT. Translated: CASRPSANEKLFF.

In this sample, this clonotype turned up many times. The chain has TRBV12-3 or TRBV12-4 and TRBJ2-3, with TRBD2 identical over 10 bases. The CDR3 is 15 amino acids. The V gene end was trimmed by 5 bases and the J gene end by 1 base; junction bases not matched to a gene: 3. The CDR3 bases are TGTGCCAGCAGTCCCGGGACTAGCGGCACAGATACGCAGTATTTT. Encoded protein: CASSPGTSGTDTQYF.

This chain links TRBV14 with TRBJ2-1; D possibly corresponds to TRBD2 (5 bases). V was clipped by 5 bases and J by 2 bases, with 13 bases between them. Germline assignment: CDR1 SGHDN and CDR2 FVKESK. This CDR3 contains 15 residues. CDR3 protein: CASSSPRGPYNEQFF. The CDR3 DNA is TGTGCCAGCAGCTCCCCTAGAGGGCCCTACAATGAGCAGTTCTTC. Filled out from reference TRBV14 and TRBJ2-1, the complete variable domain reads EAGVTQFPSHSVIEKGQTVTLRCDPISGHDNLYWYRRVMGKEIKFLLHFVKESKQDESGMPNNRFLAERTGGTYSTLKVQPAELEDSGVYFCASSSPRGPYNEQFFGPGTRLTVL.

This clonotype was counted between two and nine times. V gene TRBV7-9 combines with J gene TRBJ1-2, with 10 bases that match TRBD1. The V gene end was trimmed by 5 bases and the J gene end by 7 bases; junction bases not matched to a gene: 7. The CDR3 is 14 residues long. Germline values: CDR1 SEHNR, CDR2 FQNEAQ (reference sequence). The CDR3 DNA is TGTGCCAGCAGCGCGGACCGGGACAGGGGTGGCTACACCTTC. Amino acid sequence: CASSADRDRGGYTF.

CDR3 in DNA: TGTGCCAGCAGCCCGGGCTATGGGGAGACCCAGTACTTC. Protein sequence: CASSPGYGETQYF. The rearrangement links TRBV7-8 to TRBJ2-5; D not certain. CDR3 length equals 13 residues. CDR1 is SGHVS and CDR2 is FQNEAQ in the germline V gene. V lost 5 bases, J lost 5 bases, and 12 bases lay in between. Full variable domain (missing parts from reference TRBV7-8 and TRBJ2-5): GAGVSQSPRYKVAKRGQDVALRCDPISGHVSLFWYQQALGQGPEFLTYFQNEAQLDKSGLPSDRFFAERPEGSVSTLKIQRTQQEDSAVYLCASSPGYGETQYFGPGTRLLVL.

The table lists this clonotype with a few counts. The chain uses TRBV11-2 and TRBJ2-2; D gene uncertain. This CDR3 comprises 15 residues. In germline, CDR1 is SGHAT, CDR2 FQNNGV. The V end was cut by 4 bases, the J end by 4 bases, with 13 bases between. The chain's CDR3 is CASSSATNFTGELFF. The CDR3 DNA follows: TGTGCCAGCAGCTCCGCGACGAATTTCACCGGGGAGCTGTTTTTT.

This clonotype came up a few times. This sequence joins TRBV9 and TRBJ2-3; either TRBD1 or TRBD2 may fit D (5 bases each). Trimming cost V 4 bases and J 4 bases, with 13 bases left between them. Germline-derived CDR1 and CDR2 are SGDLS and YYNGEE. The CDR3 loop spans 14 amino acids. CDR3 DNA: TGTGCCAGCAGCTCCTCAGAGGGACCAGATACGCAGTATTTT. It yields the protein CASSSSEGPDTQYF.

This chain uses TRBV20-1 with TRBJ2-7; 8 bases fit TRBD2. Losses at the gene ends were 1 base for V and 7 bases for J; bases not matched to a gene: 6. CDR1 is DFQATT and CDR2 is SNEGSKA in the germline V gene (reference sequence). This CDR3 spans 13 amino acids. CDR3 protein: CSARGVAGIEQYF. The DNA of the CDR3 is TGCAGTGCTAGAGGGGTAGCGGGAATAGAGCAGTACTTC.

There are many counts of this clonotype. The chain combines TRBV4-2 with TRBJ1-2; D is ambiguous. Looked up from germline, CDR1 is LGHNA and CDR2 is YNFKEQ. The CDR3 is 14 amino acids. V lost 3 bases, J lost 4 bases, and 12 bases lay in between. In DNA, the CDR3 is TGTGCCAGCAGCCAGGGCCAGGAGCGCTATGGCTACACCTTC. This gives the protein CASSQGQERYGYTF.

This sequence joins TRBV24-1 and TRBJ1-2; the D is unclear. CDR3 length: 12 amino acids. Germline V gene data show CDR1 as KGHDR and CDR2 as SFDVKD. V dropped 0 bases and J dropped 8 bases, with 6 bases sitting between them. The chain's CDR3 is CATSDLSPGYTF. CDR3 nucleotides: TGTGCCACCAGTGATTTGTCCCCCGGCTACACCTTC.

This clonotype was seen a few times. V usage is TRBV9 and J usage is TRBJ2-7; D is perhaps TRBD2 (6 bases). Germline V CDR1 and CDR2: SGDLS, YYNGEE. V was shortened by 4 bases and J by 4 bases, with 12 bases between the two germline ends. The CDR3 extends over 13 amino acids. CDR3 residues: CASSPAGDYEQYF. CDR3 bases: TGTGCCAGCAGCCCAGCGGGTGATTACGAGCAGTACTTC.

CDR3 region: CSEVGRAGRYEQFF. CDR3 in DNA: TGCAGTGAGGTGGGGAGGGCGGGTCGATATGAGCAGTTCTTC. The chain combines TRBV20-1 with TRBJ2-1; 7 bases agree with TRBD2. Germline CDR1 is DFQATT and CDR2 is SNEGSKA (reference sequence). The junction had 14 bases not matched to a gene; V was cut back by 7 bases and J by 8 bases. The CDR3 totals 14 residues.

The chain uses TRBV19 and TRBJ1-5, with TRBD1 identical over 7 bases. The length of the CDR3 is 14 residues. The V segment lost 5 bases and the J segment 5 bases; nucleotides outside the gene matches: 6. Germline loops: CDR1 LNHDA, CDR2 SQIVND (reference sequence). CDR3 in DNA: TGTGCCAGTAGTCCCTTCCAGGGGGATCAGCCCCAGCATTTT. Translated, it gives CASSPFQGDQPQHF. Together with reference TRBV19 and TRBJ1-5, the CDR3 gives the full variable domain: DGGITQSPKYLFRKEGQNVTLSCEQNLNHDAMYWYRQDPGQGLRLIYYSQIVNDFQKGDIAEGYSVSREKKESFPLTVTSAQKNPTAFYLCASSPFQGDQPQHFGDGTRLSIL.

This clonotype showed up just a few times. This chain links TRBV20-1 with TRBJ2-3; 8 bases line up with TRBD2. The V gene's germline CDR1 is DFQATT and CDR2 SNEGSKA (reference sequence). The CDR3 spans 14 residues. The J segment lost 6 bases and the V segment lost 3 bases, leaving 8 bases of the junction unmatched. This chain's CDR3 is CSARRGSSGDTQYF. The CDR3 DNA sequence: TGCAGTGCTAGGAGGGGCTCTAGCGGGGATACGCAGTATTTT.

The chain recombines TRBV10-3 with TRBJ2-7; D not resolved. The germline V and J ends were trimmed by 2 bases and 5 bases, with 16 bases remaining between them. Germline loops: CDR1 ENHRY, CDR2 SYGVKD. The CDR3 runs to 15 residues. The CDR3 loop reads CAISERQADWDEQYF. Written as DNA, the CDR3 is TGTGCCATCAGTGAGAGGCAGGCCGATTGGGACGAGCAGTACTTC.